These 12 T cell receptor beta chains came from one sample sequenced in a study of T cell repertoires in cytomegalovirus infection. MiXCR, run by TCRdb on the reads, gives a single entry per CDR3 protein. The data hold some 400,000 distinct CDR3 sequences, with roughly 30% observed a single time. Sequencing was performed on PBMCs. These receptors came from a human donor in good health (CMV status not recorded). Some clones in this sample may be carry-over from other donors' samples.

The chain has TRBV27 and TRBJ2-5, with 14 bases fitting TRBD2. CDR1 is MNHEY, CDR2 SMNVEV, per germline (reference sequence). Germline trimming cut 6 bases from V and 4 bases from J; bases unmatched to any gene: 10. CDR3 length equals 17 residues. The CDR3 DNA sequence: TGTGCCAGCAGCTCCTGGACTAGCGGGGGGAAGGGAGAGACCCAGTACTTC. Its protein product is CASSSWTSGGKGETQYF.

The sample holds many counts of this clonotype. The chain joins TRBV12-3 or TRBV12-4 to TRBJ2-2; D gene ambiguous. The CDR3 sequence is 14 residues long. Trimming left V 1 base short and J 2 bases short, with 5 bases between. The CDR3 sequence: CASSLVPNTGELFF. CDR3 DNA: TGTGCCAGCAGTTTAGTCCCAAACACCGGGGAGCTGTTTTTT.

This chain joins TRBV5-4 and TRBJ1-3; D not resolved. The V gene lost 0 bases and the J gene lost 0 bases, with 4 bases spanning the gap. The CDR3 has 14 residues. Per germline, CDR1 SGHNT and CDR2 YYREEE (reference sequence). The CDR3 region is CASSLDRSGNTIYF. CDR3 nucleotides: TGTGCCAGCAGCTTGGATCGCTCTGGAAACACCATATATTTT.

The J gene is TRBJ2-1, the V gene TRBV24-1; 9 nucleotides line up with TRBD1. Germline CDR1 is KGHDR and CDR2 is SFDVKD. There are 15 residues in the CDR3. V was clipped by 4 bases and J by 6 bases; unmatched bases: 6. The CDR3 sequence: CATSDAGTGSNEQFF. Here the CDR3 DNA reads TGTGCCACCAGTGACGCCGGGACAGGGTCCAATGAGCAGTTCTTC.

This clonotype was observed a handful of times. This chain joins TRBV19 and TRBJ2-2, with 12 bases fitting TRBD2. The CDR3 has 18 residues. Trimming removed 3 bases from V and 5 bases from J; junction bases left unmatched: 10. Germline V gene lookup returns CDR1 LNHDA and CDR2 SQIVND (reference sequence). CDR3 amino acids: CASSIPRLAGGPTGELFF. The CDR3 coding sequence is TGTGCCAGTAGTATCCCTCGGCTAGCGGGGGGGCCGACCGGGGAGCTGTTTTTT.

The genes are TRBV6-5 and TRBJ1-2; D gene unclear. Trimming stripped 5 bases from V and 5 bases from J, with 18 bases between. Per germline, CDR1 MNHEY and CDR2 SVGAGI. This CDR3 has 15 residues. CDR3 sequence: CASSTNRDGGYGYTF. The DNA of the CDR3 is TGTGCCAGCAGTACGAACAGAGACGGAGGATATGGCTACACCTTC.

CDR3 coding DNA: TGTGCCAGCAGCAAAAAGGTAGTGAATGAGCAGTTCTTC. Translation: CASSKKVVNEQFF. The V and J genes are TRBV5-6 and TRBJ2-1; D uncertain. Looked up from germline, CDR1 is SGHDT and CDR2 is YYEEEE. CDR3 length equals 13 residues. Trimming left V 4 bases short and J 7 bases short, with 12 bases between.

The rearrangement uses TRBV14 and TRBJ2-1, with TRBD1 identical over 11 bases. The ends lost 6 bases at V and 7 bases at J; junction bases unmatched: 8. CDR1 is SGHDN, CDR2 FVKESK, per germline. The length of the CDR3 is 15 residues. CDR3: CASSRRTGGLNEQFF. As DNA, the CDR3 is TGTGCCAGCAGTCGACGGACAGGGGGCTTGAATGAGCAGTTCTTC.

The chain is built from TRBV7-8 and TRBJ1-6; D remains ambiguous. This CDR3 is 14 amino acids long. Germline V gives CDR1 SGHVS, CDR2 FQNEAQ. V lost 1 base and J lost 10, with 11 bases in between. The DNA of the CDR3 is TGTGCCAGCAGCTTAGGCCCCCTAGAGTCACCCCTCCACTTT. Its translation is CASSLGPLESPLHF.

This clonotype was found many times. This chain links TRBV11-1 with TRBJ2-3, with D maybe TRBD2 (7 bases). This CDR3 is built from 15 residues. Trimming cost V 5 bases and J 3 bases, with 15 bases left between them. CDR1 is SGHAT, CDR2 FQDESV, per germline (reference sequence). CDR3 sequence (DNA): TGTGCCAGCAGCCGGCCGGGGGGCTCTACAGATACGCAGTATTTT. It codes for CASSRPGGSTDTQYF.

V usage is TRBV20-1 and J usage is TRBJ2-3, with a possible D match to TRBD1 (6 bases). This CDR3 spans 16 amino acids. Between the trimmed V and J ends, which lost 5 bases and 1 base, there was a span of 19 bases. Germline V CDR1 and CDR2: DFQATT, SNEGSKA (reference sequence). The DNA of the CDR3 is TGCAGTGCTCGCATTCACAGGGTTCTGGGCACAGATACGCAGTATTTT. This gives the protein CSARIHRVLGTDTQYF.

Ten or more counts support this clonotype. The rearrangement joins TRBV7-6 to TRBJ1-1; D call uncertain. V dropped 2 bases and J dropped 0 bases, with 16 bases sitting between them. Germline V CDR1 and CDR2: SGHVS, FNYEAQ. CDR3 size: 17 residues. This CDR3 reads CASSLLSSLDMNTEAFF. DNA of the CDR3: TGTGCCAGCAGCTTATTGTCTTCTCTAGACATGAACACTGAAGCTTTCTTT.